The clone carrying this TCR beta chain has ten or more counts. The data originate from a study of spatial heterogeneity in lung cancer. As for time point: sample taken at primary tumor resection. Sequencing of whole RNA from tumor, nontumor lung or frozen PBMC involved no sorting. TCRdb re-called the 5' RACE reads through MiXCR, storing one row per CDR3 protein. The sample includes some 39,000 distinct CDR3 sequences, roughly 7.1% of them seen just once. The sequencing here drew on PBMCs, taken at surgery. This sequence was found in a female donor with early-stage non-small cell lung cancer.

CDR3 bases: TGTGCCAGCAGCGCCCGGACAGGGGTGGAGGGGACCCAGTACTTC. It translates to CASSARTGVEGTQYF. The chain links TRBV11-2 to TRBJ2-5, with 9 nucleotides matching TRBD1. V lost 5 bases and J lost 7; bases outside the gene matches: 11. The CDR3 consists of 15 residues. Germline lookup yields CDR1 SGHAT and CDR2 FQNNGV.